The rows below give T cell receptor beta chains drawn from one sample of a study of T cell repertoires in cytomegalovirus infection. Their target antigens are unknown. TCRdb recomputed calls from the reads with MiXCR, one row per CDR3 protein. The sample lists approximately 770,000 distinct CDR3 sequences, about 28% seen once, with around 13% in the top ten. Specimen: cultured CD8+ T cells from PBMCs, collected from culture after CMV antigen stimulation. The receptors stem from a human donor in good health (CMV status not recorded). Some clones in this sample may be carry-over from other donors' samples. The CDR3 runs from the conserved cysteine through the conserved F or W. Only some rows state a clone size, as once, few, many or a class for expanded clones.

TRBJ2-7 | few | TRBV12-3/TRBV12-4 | CASSRSPFYEQYF
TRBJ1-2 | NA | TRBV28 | CASSPRGSHYGYTF
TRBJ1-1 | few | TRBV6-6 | CASSYSTLRGRNTEAFF
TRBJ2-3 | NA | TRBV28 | CASSLPGTFSTDTQYF
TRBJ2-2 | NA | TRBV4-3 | CASSQVSGGELFF
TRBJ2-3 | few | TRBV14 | CASSQEGPADTQYF
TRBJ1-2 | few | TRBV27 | CASSLQIDAPTGGYTF
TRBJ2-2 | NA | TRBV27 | CASSLKGYLTGELFF
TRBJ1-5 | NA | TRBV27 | CASSFIGGNSNQPQHF
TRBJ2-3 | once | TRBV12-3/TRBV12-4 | CASEEGGTDTQYF
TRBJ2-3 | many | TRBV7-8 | CASSSPTGTGISDTQYF
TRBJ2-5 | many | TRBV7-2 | CASRLSRGYQETQYF
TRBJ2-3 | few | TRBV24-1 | CATSASDSGHEYF
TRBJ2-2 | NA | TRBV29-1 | CSVEGGTGELFF
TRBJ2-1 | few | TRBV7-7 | CASSLYPRTGGENEQFF
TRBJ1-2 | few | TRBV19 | CASSIGRVNGYTF
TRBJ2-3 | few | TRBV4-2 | CASSQEDRETDTQYF
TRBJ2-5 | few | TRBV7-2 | CASRNTGTLPWETQYF
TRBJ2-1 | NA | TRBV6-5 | CASSYRYGEQFF
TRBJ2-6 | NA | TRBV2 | CASSEAGLTAYQSAGANVLTF
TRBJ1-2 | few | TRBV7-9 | CASSQIGVDYGYTF
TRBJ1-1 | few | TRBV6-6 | CASRPSAGGNTEAFF
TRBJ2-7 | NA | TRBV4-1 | CASSPRDYEQYF
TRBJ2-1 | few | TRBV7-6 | CASSLGFDNEQFF
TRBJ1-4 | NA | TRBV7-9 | CASSPLPGRAFF
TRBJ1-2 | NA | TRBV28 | CASSFGPQGSVYGYTF
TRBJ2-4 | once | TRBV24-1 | CATSDYTGYGIQYF
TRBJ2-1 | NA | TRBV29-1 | CSAEQGNEQFF
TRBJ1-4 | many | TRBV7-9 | CASSLARGTNEKLFF
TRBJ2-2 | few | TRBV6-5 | CASSYGTYYTGELFF
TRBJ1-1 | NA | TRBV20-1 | CSAPFGPEAFF